The 13 T cell receptor beta chains below were found in one sample sequenced in a study of CD8 T cells in ankylosing spondylitis. TCRdb processed the 5' RACE reads anew with MiXCR; each CDR3 protein has one entry. This table holds about 96,000 distinct CDR3 sequences, 25% to 35% found once. The sample taken for sequencing was blood, either unsorted or a sorted T cell fraction (not recorded which). These receptors were obtained from a male donor with ankylosing spondylitis or in good health (not recorded which).

This clonotype was seen a few times. The V and J genes are TRBV20-1 and TRBJ2-7, with TRBD1 as a possible D gene (6 bases). Germline CDR1 DFQATT, CDR2 SNEGSKA (reference sequence). The CDR3 loop spans 13 amino acids. Trimming stripped 4 bases from V and 2 bases from J, with 12 bases between. The CDR3 sequence: CSATPQGTYEQYF. CDR3 sequence (DNA): TGCAGTGCTACTCCGCAGGGGACCTACGAGCAGTACTTC.

The J gene is TRBJ2-1, the V gene TRBV5-1; possibly TRBD2 for D (5 bases). The germline V gene encodes CDR1 SGHRS and CDR2 YFSETQ. The CDR3 runs 16 residues. With 4 bases removed from V and 9 bases from J, the gap between germline ends came to 23 bases. CDR3 residues: CASSARGNPTTGEQFF. The DNA of the CDR3 is TGCGCCAGCAGCGCCCGGGGTAATCCTACAACGGGTGAGCAGTTCTTC.

The rearrangement uses TRBV7-2 and TRBJ2-3; no definite D call. CDR3 length: 12 residues. Germline V lookup: CDR1 SGHTA, CDR2 FQGNSA. Trimming took 2 bases from V and 6 from J, leaving 6 bases between them. The CDR3 DNA is TGTGCCAGCAGCTTATTCGGGGATACGCAGTATTTT. Amino acids: CASSLFGDTQYF.

The chain combines TRBV20-1 with TRBJ2-3; no definite D call. Germline CDR1 is DFQATT and CDR2 is SNEGSKA (reference sequence). The V end lost 7 bases, the J end lost 2 bases, and 10 bases lay between the germline ends. The CDR3 runs 12 residues. The CDR3: CSVSSSTDTQYF. CDR3 nucleotides: TGCAGTGTTAGCTCGTCCACAGATACGCAGTATTTT.

This clonotype showed up just a few times. This chain joins TRBV11-2 and TRBJ2-1, with D possibly matching TRBD1 (5 bases). With 0 bases removed from V and 9 bases from J, the gap between germline ends came to 24 bases. This CDR3 has 18 amino acids. CDR1 and CDR2 (germline): SGHAT, FQNNGV. The CDR3 DNA reads as TGTGCCAGCAGCTTAGACCTCTTCAGGGATCAATTTCTCGGTGAGCAGTTCTTC. It is translated as CASSLDLFRDQFLGEQFF. Using reference TRBV11-2 and TRBJ2-1 for the parts outside the CDR3, the full variable domain is EAGVAQSPRYKIIEKRQSVAFWCNPISGHATLYWYQQILGQGPKLLIQFQNNGVVDDSQLPKDRFSAERLKGVDSTLKIQPAKLEDSAVYLCASSLDLFRDQFLGEQFFGPGTRLTVL.

The chain combines TRBV20-1 with TRBJ1-1; TRBD1 aligns across 8 bases. CDR1 and CDR2 (germline): DFQATT, SNEGSKA (reference sequence). Trimming took 4 bases from V and 4 from J; bases not matched to a gene: 5. This CDR3 spans 13 amino acids. Here the CDR3 DNA reads TGCAGTGCTAAAGGGACAGGTCTCACTGAAGCTTTCTTT. Its translation is CSAKGTGLTEAFF.

This clonotype appeared once. This chain links TRBV5-1 with TRBJ1-4; D perhaps matches TRBD1 (5 bases). CDR1 SGHRS and CDR2 YFSETQ come from the germline V gene. With 4 bases removed from V and 8 bases from J, the gap between germline ends came to 27 bases. The CDR3 is 18 amino acids. The CDR3 nucleotides read TGCGCCAGCAGCCGGTATCGGGACGGACCTCTTTCTGGCGAAAAACTGTTTTTT. It specifies CASSRYRDGPLSGEKLFF.

The chain carries TRBV7-9 and TRBJ2-7; D is unresolved. The CDR3 has 15 residues. The V end lost 1 base, the J end lost 2 bases, and 12 bases lay between the germline ends. Germline-derived CDR1 and CDR2 are SEHNR and FQNEAQ (reference sequence). CDR3 loop: CASSLGHGLTYEQYF. In nucleotides, the CDR3 is TGTGCCAGCAGCTTAGGGCACGGCCTGACCTACGAGCAGTACTTC.

CDR3 residues: CASSLFRVDGELFF. CDR3 sequence (DNA): TGTGCCAGCAGTTTATTTCGAGTCGACGGGGAGCTGTTTTTT. This chain links TRBV28 with TRBJ2-2; D not resolved. V gave up 1 base and J gave up 7 bases, with 10 bases separating them. Germline V gene sequence: CDR1 MDHEN, CDR2 SYDVKM. The CDR3 runs 14 residues.

The V call is TRBV5-1, the J call TRBJ2-1, with 7 bases matching TRBD2. CDR1 SGHRS and CDR2 YFSETQ come from the germline V gene. V lost 5 bases to trimming and J lost 5 bases; unmatched junction nucleotides: 10. The CDR3 covers 15 residues. The CDR3 bases are TGCGCCAGCAGATTGTTCGCTAGCGGAAACAATGAGCAGTTCTTC. Translated: CASRLFASGNNEQFF.

The chain links TRBV12-3 or TRBV12-4 to TRBJ1-2; D might be TRBD1 (5 bases). The CDR3 spans 12 residues. V lost 3 bases, J lost 8 bases, and 10 bases lay in between. This CDR3 reads CASSFQGPGYTF. The CDR3 nucleotides are TGTGCCAGCAGTTTTCAGGGTCCCGGCTACACCTTC.

The chain is built from TRBV25-1 and TRBJ2-3, with D perhaps assigned TRBD1 or TRBD2 (5 bases each). Trimming removed 3 bases from V and 4 bases from J, with 14 bases in between. Germline assignment: CDR1 MGHDK and CDR2 SYGVNS. The CDR3 extends over 15 amino acids. As DNA, the CDR3 is TGTGCCAGCAGTGATATATTCGAGGGGCCAGATACGCAGTATTTT. Translated, it gives CASSDIFEGPDTQYF.

This clonotype was detected a few times. The chain employs TRBV5-1 and TRBJ2-7; D is uncertain. The ends were cut back, 0 bases at V and 7 bases at J, with 17 bases in the middle. Germline CDR1 and CDR2: SGHRS and YFSETQ. The CDR3 has 15 amino acids. DNA of the CDR3: TGCGCCAGCAGCTTGGACCCAAAGGGTCTAGGGGAGCAGTACTTC. Translated: CASSLDPKGLGEQYF.